This passage covers 30 T cell receptor beta chains from one sample sequenced in a study of blood T cell repertoires in COVID-19. Sequencing used immunoSEQ multiplex PCR; TCRdb keeps in-frame clones, though not all of them. The sample lists some 100,000 clones, about 78% occurring once. The sequenced sample was peripheral blood. All receptors derive from a human donor in a cohort sampled during active or convalescent COVID-19.

There are a few counts of this clone. The CDR3 sequence: CASSPGTLYNTDTQYF. In nucleotides, the CDR3 is TGTGCCAGCAGCCCTGGGACTCTCTATAACACAGATACGCAGTATTTT. This chain joins TRBV7-2 and TRBJ2-3; a possible D gene is TRBD2 (6 bases). The germline V and J ends were trimmed by 5 bases and 2 bases, with 17 bases remaining between them. CDR1 is SGHTA, CDR2 FQGNSA, per germline. This CDR3 contains 16 residues.

The V gene is TRBV19, the J gene TRBJ2-5, with 9 bases aligning to TRBD2. CDR3 length equals 17 residues. Germline assignment: CDR1 LNHDA and CDR2 SQIVND (reference sequence). V was pared by 3 bases and J by 1 base, with 9 bases of the junction left unmatched. CDR3 amino acids: CASSMAPSGGLQETQYF. The CDR3 DNA follows: TGTGCCAGTAGTATGGCCCCCAGCGGGGGGCTCCAAGAGACCCAGTACTTC. Variable domain in full (rest from reference TRBV19 and TRBJ2-5): DGGITQSPKYLFRKEGQNVTLSCEQNLNHDAMYWYRQDPGQGLRLIYYSQIVNDFQKGDIAEGYSVSREKKESFPLTVTSAQKNPTAFYLCASSMAPSGGLQETQYFGPGTRLLVL.

The chain uses TRBV15 and TRBJ1-5; 10 nucleotides match TRBD1. The V gene end was trimmed by 0 bases and the J gene end by 9 bases; junction bases not matched to a gene: 11. Germline CDR1 LNHNV, CDR2 YYDKDF (reference sequence). This CDR3 has 17 amino acids. CDR3 loop: CATSRDLGQGILLPQHF. In DNA, the CDR3 is TGTGCCACCAGCAGAGATCTGGGACAGGGGATTTTATTGCCCCAGCATTTT.

The genes are TRBV7-9 and TRBJ2-3; 12 nucleotides match TRBD2. Germline-derived CDR1 and CDR2 are SEHNR and FQNEAQ (reference sequence). The CDR3 loop spans 18 amino acids. V trimming: 1 base; J trimming: 3 bases; junction bases outside the gene matches: 8. The CDR3 is CASSLGASGGAMTDTQYF. Here the CDR3 DNA reads TGTGCCAGCAGCTTAGGGGCTAGCGGGGGGGCGATGACAGATACGCAGTATTTT. The complete variable domain, with remaining parts taken from reference TRBV7-9 and TRBJ2-3, reads DTGVSQNPRHKITKRGQNVTFRCDPISEHNRLYWYRQTLGQGPEFLTYFQNEAQLEKSRLLSDRFSAERPKGSFSTLEIQRTEQGDSAMYLCASSLGASGGAMTDTQYFGPGTRLTVL.

This clone was detected many times. This rearrangement joins TRBV18 to TRBJ1-5; the D gene is possibly TRBD1 (5 bases). The V end lost 6 bases, the J end lost 1 base, and 10 bases lay between the germline ends. The CDR3 is made up of 14 amino acids. Germline V gives CDR1 KGHSH, CDR2 LQKENI. The DNA for the CDR3 is TGTGCCAGCTCTCAGGACACAAGCAATCAGCCCCAGCATTTT. This encodes CASSQDTSNQPQHF.

The chain uses TRBV19 and TRBJ2-3; possible D gene TRBD1, 5 bases. Germline loops: CDR1 LNHDA, CDR2 SQIVND (reference sequence). The V end was cut by 6 bases, the J end by 6 bases, with 19 bases between. The CDR3 is made up of 15 amino acids. CDR3: CASSNLDTRRDTQYF. The CDR3 DNA follows: TGTGCCAGTAGCAATCTGGACACTCGTCGGGATACGCAGTATTTT.

In its sample, this clone was seen a few times. This chain uses TRBV4-2 with TRBJ2-7; 11 bases map to TRBD2. This CDR3 spans 15 amino acids. J lost 3 bases, V lost 4 bases, and 5 bases had no gene match. Germline CDR1 is LGHNA and CDR2 is YNFKEQ. DNA of the CDR3: TGTGCCAGCAGCCCGGGGACTAGCGGACTCTACGAGCAGTACTTC. This gives the protein CASSPGTSGLYEQYF.

The rearrangement links TRBV7-7 to TRBJ2-3; D gene unclear. CDR1 and CDR2 from the germline V gene are SSHAT and FNYEAQ (reference sequence). The CDR3 length is 13 residues. The germline V and J ends were trimmed by 5 bases and 5 bases, with 11 bases remaining between them. The CDR3 is CASSLDSKDTQYF. The DNA for the CDR3 is TGTGCCAGCAGCCTAGACTCGAAAGATACGCAGTATTTT.

This rearrangement joins TRBV28 to TRBJ1-5; TRBD1 is a possible D gene (6 bases). Trimming removed 3 bases from V and 5 bases from J, with 17 bases in between. This CDR3 spans 16 amino acids. CDR1 is MDHEN and CDR2 is SYDVKM in the germline V gene. The CDR3 DNA is TGTGCCAGCAGTTTTTTTCCAGGGGTGCGTGATCAGCCCCAGCATTTT. This codes for CASSFFPGVRDQPQHF.

The chain employs TRBV6-6 and TRBJ1-2, with 9 positions matching TRBD1. Germline CDR1 reads MNHNY; CDR2 reads SVGAGI (reference sequence). The CDR3 loop spans 13 amino acids. Losses at the gene ends were 5 bases for V and 7 bases for J; bases not matched to a gene: 5. DNA for the CDR3: TGTGCCAGCAGTCAACAGGGGGCGGGTGGCTACACCTTC. The encoded protein is CASSQQGAGGYTF.

The CDR3 coding sequence is TGTGCCAGCAGCTTAGGGGCCAGGGTCCCCGACTACGAGCAGTACTTC. It translates to CASSLGARVPDYEQYF. The genes are TRBV13 and TRBJ2-7, with D perhaps TRBD1 (5 bases). Germline CDR1 reads PRHDT; CDR2 reads FYEKMQ (reference sequence). The CDR3 consists of 16 residues. Trimming removed 0 bases from V and 3 bases from J, with 15 bases in between.

The chain combines TRBV27 with TRBJ2-2; 9 bases are a match to TRBD2. CDR3 size: 15 residues. Trimming took 7 bases from V and 4 from J; bases not matched to a gene: 7. Germline CDR1 is MNHEY and CDR2 is SMNVEV (reference sequence). CDR3 DNA sequence: TGTGCCAGCAAAGTAGCGGGGGAGAGCACCGGGGAGCTGTTTTTT. Its translation: CASKVAGESTGELFF.

This sequence joins TRBV19 and TRBJ2-5, with 8 bases matching TRBD1. Germline trimming cut 3 bases from V and 5 bases from J; bases unmatched to any gene: 11. The CDR3 is made up of 16 amino acids. Germline lookup yields CDR1 LNHDA and CDR2 SQIVND (reference sequence). The CDR3 nucleotides read TGTGCCAGTAGTATTCTAGGACAGGGTGTGGGGGAGACCCAGTACTTC. Residues: CASSILGQGVGETQYF. Using reference TRBV19 and TRBJ2-5 for the parts outside the CDR3, the full variable domain is DGGITQSPKYLFRKEGQNVTLSCEQNLNHDAMYWYRQDPGQGLRLIYYSQIVNDFQKGDIAEGYSVSREKKESFPLTVTSAQKNPTAFYLCASSILGQGVGETQYFGPGTRLLVL.

The chain is built from TRBV7-3 and TRBJ2-3, with 16 nucleotides matching TRBD2. V was clipped by 5 bases and J by 6 bases; unmatched bases: 8. CDR1 SGHTA and CDR2 FQGTGA come from the germline V gene. The CDR3 has 17 residues. CDR3 coding DNA: TGTGCCAGCAGCCAAGGGACTAGCGGGAGGGCCCTCGATACGCAGTATTTT. Protein product: CASSQGTSGRALDTQYF.

This clone was observed a handful of times. This chain joins TRBV27 and TRBJ2-7; 9 bases are shared with TRBD1. CDR3 length equals 17 residues. Germline V gives CDR1 MNHEY, CDR2 SMNVEV (reference sequence). V trimming: 5 bases; J trimming: 1 base; junction bases outside the gene matches: 12. The CDR3 sequence: CASSPTFDRGLSYEQYF. In DNA, the CDR3 is TGTGCCAGCAGTCCGACCTTCGACAGGGGGTTATCCTACGAGCAGTACTTC.

This chain connects TRBV5-4 to TRBJ1-4, with TRBD1 identical over 9 bases. CDR1 and CDR2 (germline): SGHNT, YYREEE (reference sequence). The V gene end was trimmed by 5 bases and the J gene end by 8 bases; junction bases not matched to a gene: 10. The CDR3 covers 15 residues. The CDR3 spells CASRRVGTGKEKLFF. The CDR3 DNA is TGTGCCAGCAGACGCGTCGGGACAGGGAAGGAAAAACTGTTTTTT.

V usage is TRBV5-4 and J usage is TRBJ1-5; a weak D match, TRBD1 (6 bases). The CDR3 spans 15 residues. Germline loops: CDR1 SGHNT, CDR2 YYREEE (reference sequence). V dropped 4 bases and J dropped 4 bases, with 15 bases sitting between them. The CDR3 DNA follows: TGTGCCAGCAGCCCAGGGGTGGAGAGGAATCAGCCCCAGCATTTT. This codes for CASSPGVERNQPQHF.

The gene calls are TRBV29-1 and TRBJ2-1, with 11 bases that match TRBD2. In germline, CDR1 is SQVTM, CDR2 ANQGSEA. Trimming removed 6 bases from V and 4 bases from J; junction bases left unmatched: 2. The CDR3 consists of 13 residues. The CDR3 reads CSVGTSGYNEQFF. Here the CDR3 DNA reads TGCAGCGTGGGGACTAGCGGATACAATGAGCAGTTCTTC.

This clone appeared a few times. The rearrangement uses TRBV5-5 and TRBJ1-2, with 7 bases that match TRBD1. Germline V gene sequence: CDR1 SGHKS, CDR2 YYEKEE (reference sequence). The CDR3 extends over 13 amino acids. V was clipped by 5 bases and J by 8 bases; unmatched bases: 9. The CDR3 DNA follows: TGTGCCAGCAGTCCTCTGCTGACAGGGGGCTACACCTTC. Its protein is CASSPLLTGGYTF.

The gene calls are TRBV6-5 and TRBJ1-4; D uncertain. With 6 bases removed from V and 14 bases from J, the gap between germline ends came to 22 bases. This CDR3 contains 14 residues. The germline gives CDR1 MNHEY, CDR2 SVGAGI. The CDR3 nucleotides read TGTGCCAGCAGCCCCCCAGGATTTATTAGTCAGCTGTTTTTT. Translation: CASSPPGFISQLFF.

The chain uses TRBV28 and TRBJ1-2; TRBD1 matches at 7 bases. V was clipped by 3 bases and J by 6 bases; unmatched bases: 7. CDR3 length equals 14 residues. CDR1 is MDHEN and CDR2 is SYDVKM in the germline V gene. CDR3 sequence: CASSLPDRDDGYTF. CDR3 in DNA: TGTGCCAGCAGTTTGCCCGACAGGGACGATGGCTACACCTTC.

This chain links TRBV5-4 with TRBJ1-6; D remains ambiguous. V lost 1 base and J 7 bases, leaving 12 bases between the germline ends. Germline-derived CDR1 and CDR2 are SGHNT and YYREEE (reference sequence). The CDR3 totals 15 residues. CDR3 in amino acids: CASSLFVGANSPLHF. The CDR3 DNA sequence: TGTGCCAGCAGCTTGTTCGTGGGCGCAAATTCACCCCTCCACTTT.

V usage is TRBV27 and J usage is TRBJ2-2; TRBD2 is a possible D gene (6 bases). The CDR3 has 13 amino acids. V gave up 6 bases and J gave up 7 bases, with 12 bases separating them. Germline assignment: CDR1 MNHEY and CDR2 SMNVEV (reference sequence). The CDR3 loop is CASRQTGVGELFF. In DNA, the CDR3 is TGTGCCAGCAGGCAAACGGGAGTCGGGGAGCTGTTTTTT.

The chain is built from TRBV6-5 and TRBJ2-3; tentative D call: TRBD1 (6 bases). V lost 6 bases, J lost 3 bases, and 16 bases lay in between. This CDR3 spans 15 amino acids. Germline CDR1 is MNHEY and CDR2 is SVGAGI. CDR3 sequence reads: CASRGHLAVTDTQYF. The CDR3 nucleotides are TGTGCCAGCAGGGGACACCTAGCAGTGACAGATACGCAGTATTTT.

The V gene is TRBV7-2, the J gene TRBJ2-3; possibly TRBD2 for D (6 bases). CDR1 and CDR2 from the germline V gene are SGHTA and FQGNSA. The CDR3 is made up of 15 amino acids. V was trimmed by 2 bases and J by 0 bases, leaving 9 bases between them. The CDR3 region is CASSLSGTSTDTQYF. The DNA of the CDR3 is TGTGCCAGCAGCTTAAGTGGGACTAGCACAGATACGCAGTATTTT.

The rearrangement joins TRBV21-1 to TRBJ1-2; the table's D call, TRBD1, has no DNA check behind it. TRBV21-1 corresponds to a pseudogene. This CDR3 has 18 residues. The DNA of the CDR3 is TGTGCCAGCAGCAAAGTCCCCCGACAGGAGTCCTTAACCTATGGCTACACCTTC. Its translation: CASSKVPRQESLTYGYTF.

V usage is TRBV3-1 (or the pseudogene TRBV3-2) and J usage is TRBJ1-1; 7 positions match TRBD1. Looked up from germline, CDR1 is LGHDT and CDR2 is YNNKEL (reference sequence). After removal of 5 bases from V and 5 bases from J, the junction contained 17 bases not matched to a gene. The CDR3 extends over 17 amino acids. The CDR3 DNA is TGTGCCAGCAGCTATTCCTCAGGCCCAGGGGGTTCGACTGAAGCTTTCTTT. Translation: CASSYSSGPGGSTEAFF.

The chain combines TRBV7-2 with TRBJ1-3, with D uncertain. The V end was cut by 3 bases, the J end by 2 bases, with 5 bases between. Germline CDR1 reads SGHTA; CDR2 reads FQGNSA. The CDR3 is made up of 13 amino acids. The CDR3 bases are TGTGCCAGCAGCTTGTGGCCTGGAAACACCATATATTTT. Encoded protein: CASSLWPGNTIYF.

This clone appeared a single time. This rearrangement joins TRBV7-9 to TRBJ1-4, with TRBD1 identical over 7 bases. CDR1 is SEHNR, CDR2 FQNEAQ, per germline (reference sequence). After removal of 2 bases from V and 8 bases from J, the junction contained 11 bases not matched to a gene. This CDR3 has 16 residues. CDR3 coding DNA: TGTGCCAGCAGCTTAAGGACAGGCCCTAGTGGGGAAAAACTGTTTTTT. Amino acids: CASSLRTGPSGEKLFF.

The table lists this clone with a few counts. CDR3 region: CASSQPGQGRSGELFF. The CDR3 DNA is TGCGCCAGCAGCCAGCCGGGACAGGGACGGTCCGGGGAGCTGTTTTTT. The rearrangement joins TRBV4-1 to TRBJ2-2; TRBD1 matches 9 bases. The V segment lost 3 bases and the J segment 6 bases; nucleotides outside the gene matches: 8. The CDR3 has 16 amino acids. CDR1 MGHRA and CDR2 YSYEKL come from the germline V gene.